The next 19 T cell receptor beta chains were all read from a single sample in a study of blood T cell repertoires in COVID-19 (dated by TCRdb to 2020 to 2022). Library preparation used the immunoSEQ multiplex PCR assay. TCRdb re-hosts the immuneACCESS table, in-frame sequences only. Its copies lack some clones; in the studies checked, an unresolved V gene accounts for under half of them, and the cause for the rest is not known. For this sample there are 60,000 to 70,000 clones; 74% appear just once. Under 30% of the sample is in the top ten clones. Source material: peripheral blood. These receptor sequences come from a woman older than 75 with acute or convalescent COVID-19.

The chain employs TRBV20-1 and TRBJ2-3; 9 bases are a match to TRBD2. The CDR3 totals 13 residues. Germline CDR1 is DFQATT and CDR2 is SNEGSKA (reference sequence). V lost 6 bases and J lost 4; bases outside the gene matches: 5. CDR3 coding DNA: TGCAGTGCAAGTAGCGGGAGTGCAGATACGCAGTATTTT. It translates to CSASSGSADTQYF.

This clone was seen ten or more times. CDR3 amino acids: CASSLRAGFPYEQYF. CDR3 DNA: TGTGCCAGCAGTCTCCGAGCGGGATTTCCCTACGAGCAGTACTTC. V and J are TRBV6-5 and TRBJ2-7; 7 bases map to TRBD2. After removal of 5 bases from V and 2 bases from J, the junction contained 9 bases not matched to a gene. The germline CDR1 and CDR2 sequences are MNHEY and SVGAGI. The CDR3 is 15 residues long.

This chain uses TRBV19 with TRBJ2-1; 7 nucleotides line up with TRBD1. V was clipped by 0 bases and J by 7 bases; unmatched bases: 9. The CDR3 is 16 residues long. Germline assignment: CDR1 LNHDA and CDR2 SQIVND (reference sequence). CDR3 loop: CASSIDQGVSGNEQFF. The CDR3 DNA reads TGTGCCAGTAGTATAGATCAGGGGGTCTCAGGAAATGAGCAGTTCTTC.

The genes are TRBV24-1 and TRBJ1-4; D is possibly TRBD1 (5 bases). Per germline, CDR1 KGHDR and CDR2 SFDVKD. This CDR3 is 14 amino acids long. V was shortened by 4 bases and J by 8 bases, with 13 bases between the two germline ends. As DNA, the CDR3 is TGTGCCACCAGTGACCCCGGAAGGGGCGAAAAACTGTTTTTT. It translates to CATSDPGRGEKLFF.

This chain links TRBV25-1 with TRBJ2-1; TRBD1 is a possible D gene (6 bases). Germline V CDR1 and CDR2: MGHDK, SYGVNS. V dropped 6 bases and J dropped 3 bases, with 18 bases sitting between them. The CDR3 has 16 residues. The CDR3 nucleotides read TGTGCCAGCAGGGGGGTACAGGGTCTAAACTACAATGAGCAGTTCTTC. The encoded protein is CASRGVQGLNYNEQFF.

This clone was recorded many times. The rearrangement joins TRBV6-5 to TRBJ1-2, with D perhaps matching TRBD1 (5 bases). Trimming pared 2 bases from V and 5 bases from J, leaving 9 bases between. The germline gives CDR1 MNHEY, CDR2 SVGAGI. This CDR3 is 13 amino acids long. This CDR3 reads CASSYAGTYGYTF. The CDR3 DNA reads TGTGCCAGCAGTTACGCCGGGACTTATGGCTACACCTTC.

The CDR3 loop is CASSLSLTSNQPQHF. The CDR3 bases are TGTGCCAGCAGCTTGTCCCTAACTAGCAATCAGCCCCAGCATTTT. The gene calls are TRBV7-2 and TRBJ1-5; no clear D gene. Germline V CDR1 and CDR2: SGHTA, FQGNSA. The CDR3 is made up of 15 amino acids. V gave up 3 bases and J gave up 0 bases, with 9 bases separating them.

V gene TRBV19 combines with J gene TRBJ2-7; TRBD1 agrees at 7 bases. The germline gives CDR1 LNHDA, CDR2 SQIVND (reference sequence). There are 14 residues in the CDR3. The ends lost 5 bases at V and 4 bases at J; junction bases unmatched: 8. CDR3 region: CASSPTGVPYEQYF. The DNA of the CDR3 is TGTGCCAGTAGTCCTACAGGGGTCCCTTACGAGCAGTACTTC.

This chain uses TRBV6-1 with TRBJ2-1; TRBD2 agrees at 14 bases. V lost 3 bases and J lost 7; bases outside the gene matches: 5. Looked up from germline, CDR1 is MNHNS and CDR2 is SASEGT. This CDR3 spans 16 amino acids. The CDR3 protein is CASSDRLAGGQNEQFF. DNA for the CDR3: TGTGCCAGCAGTGATAGACTAGCGGGAGGGCAGAATGAGCAGTTCTTC.

There are a few counts of this clone. The J gene is TRBJ2-7, the V gene TRBV5-1; 8 bases match TRBD1. CDR1 and CDR2 (germline): SGHRS, YFSETQ. J gave up 4 bases and V 3 bases, and 9 bases lay outside the gene matches. There are 15 residues in the CDR3. The CDR3: CASSSLGTGGYEQYF. The DNA of the CDR3 is TGCGCCAGCAGCTCGCTCGGGACAGGAGGATACGAGCAGTACTTC.

This chain uses TRBV23-1 with TRBJ2-5; the D gene is possibly TRBD2 (6 bases). TRBV23-1 is annotated as an ORF whose role is uncertain. V was pared by 0 bases and J by 4 bases, with 12 bases between. This CDR3 comprises 15 residues. CDR3 protein: CASSQSNGSGETQYF. The DNA for the CDR3 is TGCGCCAGCAGTCAATCAAACGGGAGTGGAGAGACCCAGTACTTC.

The chain employs TRBV24-1 and TRBJ2-5; D gene unclear. Germline V CDR1 and CDR2: KGHDR, SFDVKD. The CDR3 runs to 14 residues. V lost 4 bases to trimming and J lost 3 bases, with 11 bases between them. CDR3 bases: TGTGCCACCAGTGACCCTCCCCTCGAAGAGACCCAGTACTTC. Translation: CATSDPPLEETQYF.

The chain links TRBV30 to TRBJ1-5, with D uncertain. V was pared by 0 bases and J by 5 bases, with 11 bases between. Germline CDR1 and CDR2: GTSNPN and SVGIG (reference sequence). The CDR3 runs to 14 residues. This CDR3 is CAWSVIGEYQPQHF. CDR3 sequence (DNA): TGTGCCTGGAGTGTTATCGGGGAGTATCAGCCCCAGCATTTT.

The chain has TRBV10-3 and TRBJ1-5; D might be TRBD1 (5 bases). The CDR3 consists of 13 residues. Trimming cost V 2 bases and J 6 bases, with 8 bases left between them. Germline CDR1 is ENHRY and CDR2 is SYGVKD. DNA of the CDR3: TGTGCCATCAGTGAGACCGGGGGTCAGCCCCAGCATTTT. Translated, it gives CAISETGGQPQHF.

This clone was picked up many times. This rearrangement joins TRBV7-2 to TRBJ2-1; D unresolved. The CDR3 spans 12 residues. Germline loops: CDR1 SGHTA, CDR2 FQGNSA. V lost 5 bases and J lost 8, with 10 bases in between. The CDR3 sequence: CASSPQVDEQFF. The CDR3 DNA is TGTGCCAGCAGCCCCCAGGTCGATGAGCAGTTCTTC.

The chain links TRBV6-2 or TRBV6-3 to TRBJ1-1; D not certain. V lost 0 bases, J lost 4 bases, and 6 bases lay in between. The CDR3 has 13 amino acids. Germline V gene lookup returns CDR1 MNHEY and CDR2 SVGEGT. The CDR3 region has the DNA TGTGCCAGCAGTTACTCCCGGAGCACTGAAGCTTTCTTT. Protein product: CASSYSRSTEAFF.

In this sample, this clone turned up once. V gene TRBV30 combines with J gene TRBJ2-7, with 8 bases aligning to TRBD1. V lost 2 bases, J lost 5 bases, and 8 bases stayed unmatched. The germline V gene has CDR1 GTSNPN and CDR2 SVGIG (reference sequence). The CDR3 runs 14 residues. DNA for the CDR3: TGTGCCTGGAGTTATCGACAGGGGTTAGACGAGCAGTACTTC. It encodes CAWSYRQGLDEQYF.

The chain joins TRBV3-1 (or the pseudogene TRBV3-2) to TRBJ2-5; TRBD2 matches at 16 bases. Germline CDR1 and CDR2: LGHDT and YNNKEL (reference sequence). The CDR3 contains 16 residues. The V gene end was trimmed by 4 bases and the J gene end by 5 bases; junction bases not matched to a gene: 4. As DNA, the CDR3 is TGTGCCAGCAGCCGAGGGACTAGCGGGAGGGAGGAGACCCAGTACTTC. Its translation: CASSRGTSGREETQYF.

This clone was observed many times. The chain links TRBV14 to TRBJ1-2; 8 bases fit TRBD1. The germline V gene has CDR1 SGHDN and CDR2 FVKESK. The ends lost 1 base at V and 4 bases at J; junction bases unmatched: 2. CDR3 length equals 14 residues. The CDR3 reads CASSQGTGPYGYTF. The CDR3 bases are TGTGCCAGCAGCCAAGGGACAGGGCCCTATGGCTACACCTTC.